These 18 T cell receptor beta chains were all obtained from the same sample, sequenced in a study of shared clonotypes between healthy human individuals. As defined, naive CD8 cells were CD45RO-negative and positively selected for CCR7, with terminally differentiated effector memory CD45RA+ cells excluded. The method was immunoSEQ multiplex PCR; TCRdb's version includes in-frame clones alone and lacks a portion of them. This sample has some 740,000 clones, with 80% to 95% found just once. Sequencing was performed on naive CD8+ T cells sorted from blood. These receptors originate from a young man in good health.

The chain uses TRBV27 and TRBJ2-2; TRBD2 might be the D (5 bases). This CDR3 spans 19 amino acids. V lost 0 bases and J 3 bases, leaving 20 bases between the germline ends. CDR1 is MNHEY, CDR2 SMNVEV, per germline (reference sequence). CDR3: CASSLSGSPGEPDTGELFF. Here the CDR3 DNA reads TGTGCCAGCAGTTTATCTGGGAGTCCCGGGGAGCCGGACACCGGGGAGCTGTTTTTT.

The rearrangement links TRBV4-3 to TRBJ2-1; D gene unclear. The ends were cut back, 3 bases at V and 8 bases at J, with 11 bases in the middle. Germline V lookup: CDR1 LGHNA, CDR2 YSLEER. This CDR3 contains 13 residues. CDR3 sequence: CASSQGNVDEQFF. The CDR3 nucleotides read TGCGCCAGCAGCCAGGGTAATGTGGATGAGCAGTTCTTC.

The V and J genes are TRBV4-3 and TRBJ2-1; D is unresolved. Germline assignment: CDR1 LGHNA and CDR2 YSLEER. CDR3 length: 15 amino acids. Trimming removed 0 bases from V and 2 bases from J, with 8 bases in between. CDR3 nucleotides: TGCGCCAGCAGCCAAGACGGCACTACCTACAATGAGCAGTTCTTC. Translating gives CASSQDGTTYNEQFF.

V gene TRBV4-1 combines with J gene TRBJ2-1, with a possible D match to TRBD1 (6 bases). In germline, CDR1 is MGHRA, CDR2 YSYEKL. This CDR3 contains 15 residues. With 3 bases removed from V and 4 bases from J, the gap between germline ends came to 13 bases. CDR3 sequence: CASSHRGQVYNEQFF. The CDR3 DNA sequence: TGCGCCAGCAGCCATAGGGGACAAGTGTACAATGAGCAGTTCTTC.

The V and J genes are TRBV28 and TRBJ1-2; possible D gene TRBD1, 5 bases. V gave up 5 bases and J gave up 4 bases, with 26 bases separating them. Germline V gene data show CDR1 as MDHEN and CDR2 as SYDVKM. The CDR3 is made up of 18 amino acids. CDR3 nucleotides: TGTGCCAGCAGTCACGGCAAGAGGGGTTGGGCGCAGATCTATGGCTACACCTTC. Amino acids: CASSHGKRGWAQIYGYTF.

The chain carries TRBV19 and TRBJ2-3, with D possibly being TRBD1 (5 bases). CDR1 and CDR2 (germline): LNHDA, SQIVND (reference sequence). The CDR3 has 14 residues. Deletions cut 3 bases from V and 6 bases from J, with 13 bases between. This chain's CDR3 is CASSMDTGRDTQYF. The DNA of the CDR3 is TGTGCCAGTAGTATGGACACTGGGCGGGATACGCAGTATTTT.

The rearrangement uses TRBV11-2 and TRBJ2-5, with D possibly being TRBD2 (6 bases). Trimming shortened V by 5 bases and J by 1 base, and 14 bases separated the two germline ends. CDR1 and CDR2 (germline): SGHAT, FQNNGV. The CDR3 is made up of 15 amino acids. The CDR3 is CASSPAGRLQETQYF. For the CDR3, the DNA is TGTGCCAGCAGCCCCGCCGGGAGACTCCAAGAGACCCAGTACTTC.

CDR3 sequence: CASSPDVRASSYNEQFF. The CDR3 bases are TGTGCCAGCTCACCGGACGTCAGGGCGAGCTCCTACAATGAGCAGTTCTTC. This chain links TRBV18 with TRBJ2-1; D is perhaps TRBD1 (5 bases). This CDR3 comprises 17 residues. Between the trimmed V and J ends, which lost 3 bases and 0 bases, there was a span of 15 bases. Germline V gene sequence: CDR1 KGHSH, CDR2 LQKENI. Variable domain in full (rest from reference TRBV18 and TRBJ2-1): NAGVMQNPRHLVRRRGQEARLRCSPMKGHSHVYWYRQLPEEGLKFMVYLQKENIIDESGMPKERFSAEFPKEGPSILRIQQVVRGDSAAYFCASSPDVRASSYNEQFFGPGTRLTVL.

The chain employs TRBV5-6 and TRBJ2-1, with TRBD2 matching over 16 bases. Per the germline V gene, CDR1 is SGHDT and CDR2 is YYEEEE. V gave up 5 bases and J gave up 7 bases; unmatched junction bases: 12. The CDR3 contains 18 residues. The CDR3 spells CASSSGLAGGFSGNEQFF. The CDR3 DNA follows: TGTGCCAGCAGTTCGGGACTAGCGGGAGGGTTTTCGGGTAATGAGCAGTTCTTC.

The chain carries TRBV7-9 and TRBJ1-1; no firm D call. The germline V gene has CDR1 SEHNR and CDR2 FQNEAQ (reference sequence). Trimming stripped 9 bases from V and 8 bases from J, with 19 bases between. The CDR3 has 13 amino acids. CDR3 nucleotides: TGTGCCAGTCCCCCCGGCCCCGGGCGAGAAGCTTTCTTT. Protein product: CASPPGPGREAFF.

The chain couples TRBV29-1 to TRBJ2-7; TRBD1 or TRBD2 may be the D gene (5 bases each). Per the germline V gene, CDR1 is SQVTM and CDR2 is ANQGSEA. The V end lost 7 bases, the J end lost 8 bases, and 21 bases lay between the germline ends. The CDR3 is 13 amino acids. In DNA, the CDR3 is TGCAGCGCAAGTGAGGGATACGGACAACAGCAGTACTTC. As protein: CSASEGYGQQQYF.

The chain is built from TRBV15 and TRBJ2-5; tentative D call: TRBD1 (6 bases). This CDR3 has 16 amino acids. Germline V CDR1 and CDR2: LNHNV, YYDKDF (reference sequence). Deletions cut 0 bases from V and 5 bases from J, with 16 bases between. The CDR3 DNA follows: TGTGCCACCAGCAGAGAACGATACAGGGCCGGGGAGACCCAGTACTTC. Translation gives CATSRERYRAGETQYF. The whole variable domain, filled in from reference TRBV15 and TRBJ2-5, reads DAMVIQNPRYQVTQFGKPVTLSCSQTLNHNVMYWYQQKSSQAPKLLFHYYDKDFNNEADTPDNFQSRRPNTSFCFLDIRSPGLGDTAMYLCATSRERYRAGETQYFGPGTRLLVL.

CDR3 protein: CASSLSGGAPDTQYF. In nucleotides, the CDR3 is TGTGCCAGCAGTTTGTCGGGAGGTGCCCCAGATACGCAGTATTTT. V gene TRBV6-6 combines with J gene TRBJ2-3; 7 bases align to TRBD2. V lost 4 bases and J lost 4; bases outside the gene matches: 8. CDR1 MNHNY and CDR2 SVGAGI come from the germline V gene (reference sequence). This CDR3 has 15 residues.

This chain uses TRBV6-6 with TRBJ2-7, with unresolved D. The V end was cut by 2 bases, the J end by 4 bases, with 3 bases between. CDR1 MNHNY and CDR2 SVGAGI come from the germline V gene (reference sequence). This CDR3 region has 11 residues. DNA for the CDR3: TGTGCCAGCAGTTACCAGTACGAGCAGTACTTC. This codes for CASSYQYEQYF.

CDR3 residues: CASSATGRHSYEQYF. The CDR3 nucleotides read TGTGCCAGCAGCGCCACGGGCCGTCACAGCTACGAGCAGTACTTC. J is TRBJ2-7 and V is TRBV9, with D unresolved. V gave up 3 bases and J gave up 3 bases, with 16 bases separating them. Germline lookup yields CDR1 SGDLS and CDR2 YYNGEE. CDR3 length equals 15 residues.

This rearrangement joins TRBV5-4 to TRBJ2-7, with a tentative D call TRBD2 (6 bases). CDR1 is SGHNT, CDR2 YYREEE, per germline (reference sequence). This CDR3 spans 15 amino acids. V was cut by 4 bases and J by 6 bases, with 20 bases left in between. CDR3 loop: CASSPGGVLFGEQYF. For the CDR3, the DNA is TGTGCCAGCAGCCCAGGAGGGGTTTTATTTGGCGAGCAGTACTTC.

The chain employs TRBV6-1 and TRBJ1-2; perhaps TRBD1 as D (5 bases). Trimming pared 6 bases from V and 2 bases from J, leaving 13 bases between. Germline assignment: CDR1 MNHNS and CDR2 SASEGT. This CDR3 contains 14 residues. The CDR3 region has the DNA TGTGCCAGCAGACCGGGACGAGAAAACTATGGCTACACCTTC. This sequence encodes CASRPGRENYGYTF.

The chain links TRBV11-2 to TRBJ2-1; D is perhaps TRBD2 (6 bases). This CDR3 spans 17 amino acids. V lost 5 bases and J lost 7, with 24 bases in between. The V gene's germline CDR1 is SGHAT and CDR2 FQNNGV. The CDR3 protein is CASSDYGLGTAGNEQFF. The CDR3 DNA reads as TGTGCCAGCAGCGACTACGGCCTCGGGACCGCGGGAAATGAGCAGTTCTTC. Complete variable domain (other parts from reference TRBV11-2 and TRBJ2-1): EAGVAQSPRYKIIEKRQSVAFWCNPISGHATLYWYQQILGQGPKLLIQFQNNGVVDDSQLPKDRFSAERLKGVDSTLKIQPAKLEDSAVYLCASSDYGLGTAGNEQFFGPGTRLTVL.